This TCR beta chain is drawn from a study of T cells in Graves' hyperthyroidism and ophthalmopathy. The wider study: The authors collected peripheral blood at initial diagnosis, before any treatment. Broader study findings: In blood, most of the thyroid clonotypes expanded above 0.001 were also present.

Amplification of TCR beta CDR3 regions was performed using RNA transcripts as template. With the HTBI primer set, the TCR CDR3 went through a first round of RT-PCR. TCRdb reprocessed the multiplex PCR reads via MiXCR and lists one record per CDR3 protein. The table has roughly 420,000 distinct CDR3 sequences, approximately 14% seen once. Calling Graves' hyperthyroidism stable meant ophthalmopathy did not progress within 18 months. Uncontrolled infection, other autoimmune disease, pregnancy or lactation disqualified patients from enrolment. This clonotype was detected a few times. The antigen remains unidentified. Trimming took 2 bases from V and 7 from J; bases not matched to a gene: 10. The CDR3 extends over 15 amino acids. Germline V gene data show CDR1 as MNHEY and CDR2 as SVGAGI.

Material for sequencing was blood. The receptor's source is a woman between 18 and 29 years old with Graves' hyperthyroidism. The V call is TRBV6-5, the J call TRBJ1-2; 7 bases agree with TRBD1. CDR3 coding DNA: TGTGCCAGCAGTTACAGGGGGCGCGGTTCTCCTGGCTACACCTTC. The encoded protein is CASSYRGRGSPGYTF.